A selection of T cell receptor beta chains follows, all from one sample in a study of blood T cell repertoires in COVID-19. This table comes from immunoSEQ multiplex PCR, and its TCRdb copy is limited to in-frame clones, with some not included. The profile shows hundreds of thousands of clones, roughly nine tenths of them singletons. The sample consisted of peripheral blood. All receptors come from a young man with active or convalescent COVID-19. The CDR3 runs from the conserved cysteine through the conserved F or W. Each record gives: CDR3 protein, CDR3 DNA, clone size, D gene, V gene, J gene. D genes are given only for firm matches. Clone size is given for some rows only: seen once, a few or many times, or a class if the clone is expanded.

cdr3_aa: CASSLTLGGSQPQHF
cdr3_nt: TGTGCCAGCAGCCTCACTTTGGGGGGATCTCAGCCCCAGCATTTT
clone_size: -
d_call: -
v_call: TRBV28
j_call: TRBJ1-5

cdr3_aa: CASSIRQINTEAFF
cdr3_nt: TGTGCCAGCAGTATTAGACAGATAAACACTGAAGCTTTCTTT
clone_size: -
d_call: -
v_call: TRBV28
j_call: TRBJ1-1

cdr3_aa: CASSLGGGAYEQYF
cdr3_nt: TGTGCCAGCAGCTTAGGCGGGGGGGCATACGAGCAGTACTTC
clone_size: -
d_call: TRBD2
v_call: TRBV7-2
j_call: TRBJ2-7

cdr3_aa: CASSLADRGLYIQYF
cdr3_nt: TGTGCCAGCAGCTTGGCGGACAGGGGGCTTTACATTCAGTACTTC
clone_size: -
d_call: TRBD1
v_call: TRBV7-9
j_call: TRBJ2-4

cdr3_aa: CASSPATGTGFYEQYF
cdr3_nt: TGTGCCAGCAGTCCTGCCACCGGGACAGGGTTCTACGAGCAGTACTTC
clone_size: -
d_call: TRBD1
v_call: TRBV28
j_call: TRBJ2-7

cdr3_aa: CASSFRLANVLTF
cdr3_nt: TGTGCCAGCAGTTTCAGGCTCGCAAACGTCCTGACTTTC
clone_size: -
d_call: -
v_call: TRBV6-5
j_call: TRBJ2-6

cdr3_aa: CASRATSGGNNEQFF
cdr3_nt: TGTGCCAGCAGAGCGACTAGCGGGGGAAACAATGAGCAGTTCTTC
clone_size: once
d_call: TRBD2
v_call: TRBV14
j_call: TRBJ2-1

cdr3_aa: CASSFTPIAKNIQYF
cdr3_nt: TGTGCCAGCAGTTTTACTCCGATAGCCAAAAACATTCAGTACTTC
clone_size: -
d_call: -
v_call: TRBV27
j_call: TRBJ2-4

cdr3_aa: CASSRGLGEKLFF
cdr3_nt: TGTGCCAGCAGCCGGGGACTGGGTGAAAAACTGTTTTTT
clone_size: -
d_call: -
v_call: TRBV28
j_call: TRBJ1-4

cdr3_aa: CASNSAWGTGMSGYTF
cdr3_nt: TGTGCCAGCAATAGCGCCTGGGGGACAGGGATGAGTGGCTACACCTTC
clone_size: -
d_call: TRBD1
v_call: TRBV28
j_call: TRBJ1-2

cdr3_aa: CASSLDRGSPLHF
cdr3_nt: TGTGCCAGCAGCTTAGACAGGGGATCACCCCTCCACTTT
clone_size: -
d_call: TRBD1
v_call: TRBV7-2
j_call: TRBJ1-6

cdr3_aa: CATSREATGSEQFF
cdr3_nt: TGTGCCACCAGCAGAGAAGCGACAGGAAGTGAGCAGTTCTTC
clone_size: -
d_call: -
v_call: TRBV15
j_call: TRBJ2-1

cdr3_aa: CASSFGTNLGELFF
cdr3_nt: TGTGCCAGCAGTTTTGGGACTAATCTCGGGGAGCTGTTTTTT
clone_size: -
d_call: TRBD2
v_call: TRBV27
j_call: TRBJ2-2

cdr3_aa: CASSPRLAGVPQYF
cdr3_nt: TGTGCCAGCAGTCCCCGGCTAGCGGGGGTACCCCAGTACTTC
clone_size: -
d_call: TRBD2
v_call: TRBV28
j_call: TRBJ2-5

cdr3_aa: CASSLSLPDRESPLHF
cdr3_nt: TGTGCCAGCAGTTTATCGCTGCCGGACAGGGAATCACCCCTCCACTTT
clone_size: -
d_call: TRBD1
v_call: TRBV27
j_call: TRBJ1-6

cdr3_aa: CASSQRAGGTEAFF
cdr3_nt: TGTGCCAGCAGCCAAAGGGCGGGGGGGACTGAAGCTTTCTTT
clone_size: -
d_call: -
v_call: TRBV3-1/TRBV3-2
j_call: TRBJ1-1

cdr3_aa: CATSRGGSVTEAFF
cdr3_nt: TGTGCCACCAGCAGGGGGGGATCGGTCACTGAAGCTTTCTTT
clone_size: few
d_call: -
v_call: TRBV15
j_call: TRBJ1-1

cdr3_aa: CASSQNHEGSQHF
cdr3_nt: TGTGCCAGCAGCCAGAACCACGAGGGCTCCCAGCATTTT
clone_size: -
d_call: -
v_call: TRBV28
j_call: TRBJ1-5

cdr3_aa: CATSLTMDTEAFF
cdr3_nt: TGTGCCACCAGTCTGACAATGGACACTGAAGCTTTCTTT
clone_size: -
d_call: -
v_call: TRBV15
j_call: TRBJ1-1

cdr3_aa: CASSEGLAGVRGEQFF
cdr3_nt: TGTGCCAGCAGCGAGGGACTAGCGGGAGTTAGAGGTGAGCAGTTCTTC
clone_size: -
d_call: TRBD2
v_call: TRBV11-3
j_call: TRBJ2-1

cdr3_aa: CASSPLRTGELGTEAFF
cdr3_nt: TGTGCCAGCTCACCACTTCGGACAGGCGAATTGGGCACTGAAGCTTTCTTT
clone_size: once
d_call: TRBD1
v_call: TRBV18
j_call: TRBJ1-1

cdr3_aa: CASSPQGGIDTEAFF
cdr3_nt: TGTGCCAGCAGCCCCCAGGGAGGGATCGACACTGAAGCTTTCTTT
clone_size: -
d_call: -
v_call: TRBV7-9
j_call: TRBJ1-1